The T cell receptor beta chain described here comes from a study of T cell responses to AZD1222 COVID-19 vaccine (dated by TCRdb to 2020 to 2023). About the investigation overall: AZD1222 recipients whose second dose came at about 4 weeks and those whose second dose came at about 12 weeks were combined into one group, since spike-specific TCR depth and breadth did not differ between the two schedules. TCR sequencing was performed for some 250 trial participants, of whom approximately 200 were given two doses of AZD1222 and around 26 were given two doses of MenACWY control vaccine. Enrollment into the trials was organized by age into subgroups of 18-55, 56-69 and 70-plus years, and those subgroups contained about 160, 30 and 59 TCR-sequenced participants, respectively.

The CDR3 regions of human TCRbeta chains were subjected to immunosequencing. In the paper's pipeline: TCRs in the repertoires were compared against a reference library of SARS-CoV-2-specific TCRs that had been generated with the MIRA antigen-specificity platform. Breadth was defined as the fraction of unique TCRs that were SARS-CoV-2-associated. Depth was defined as the fraction of total T cells that were SARS-CoV-2-associated. Using the MIRA data, each spike-specific TCR was assigned both to the spike region to which the TCR was reactive and to a CD4 or CD8 class. Log10-transformed breadth and depth values were compared by one-way ANOVA with Sidak's multiple comparisons tests. What TCRdb holds here is the immuneACCESS table cut down to in-frame rearrangements. Part of the clones is not present; checked against another copy, under half of the missing clones reflect an unresolved V gene, and the others are unexplained. Clone size and the V and J calls come from that table; the DNA yielded D and trimming. In this sample the table shows some 97,000 clones, just under 90% of which occur a single time. About a sixth of the sample lies in the top ten.

What the time point label conveys for this sample: baseline before first vaccination. Vaccinee samples came from UK trials COV001 and COV002, including a single-blind randomized controlled phase 2/3 trial of AZD1222 (ChAdOx1 nCoV-19) in healthy adults. For TCRbeta chain sequencing, PBMC samples were collected from trial participants at day 0 and at day 28 after the second dose. V is clipped by 3 bases and J by 0 bases, and the sequence between their germline boundaries is 10 bases long. The CDR3 starts with the cysteine, ends with the phenylalanine, and has 15 residues. Just CDR3 DNA is preserved here, 45 bases in frame from base 1. Based on the germline V gene (reference sequence), the CDR1 and CDR2 sequences are SGHKS and YYEKEE. As regards this clone: Its antigen is unknown. The sample holds no much larger clone one base away, and base qualities are not on file.

Findings and caveats that apply to the study as a whole: Conclusions about previously exposed vaccinees are limited, since just a handful of AZD1222 recipients were seropositive for SARS-CoV-2 at baseline. After two AZD1222 doses, spike-specific TCR breadth and depth were significantly higher than at day 0 and than in MenACWY recipients. Because no samples from the day 14 peak response were available, repertoires could be characterized only after the peak T cell response. Reportedly, close to half of the unique spike-specific TCRs recognized epitopes lying outside the regions that are mutated in the B.1.351 and B.1.1.7 variants. The vaccine-associated CD4 TCRs covered the entire spike protein, and the dominant responses fell in regions 160-218 and 743-854. The 56-69-year group was small, and its depth increase did not reach significance, likely because of low power. Participants were mostly white British and included more females than males, and it was suggested by the authors that clonal diversity may have been underestimated.

This receptor chain uses TRBV5-5 and TRBJ2-1; tentative D gene TRBD2, with 6 bases matching. The sample consisted of peripheral blood, taken on day 0 of AZD1222 vaccination. This clonotype originated in an adult in good health. This receptor carries the CDR3 CASSWGLSSYNEQFF. DNA sequence: TGTGCCAGCAGCTGGGGACTGTCCTCCTACAATGAGCAGTTCTTC.